This entry lists 25 T cell receptor beta chains sequenced from one sample in a study of T cells in localized non-small cell lung cancer. The assay was immunoSEQ multiplex PCR, and TCRdb's table has in-frame clones only and misses some. The sample contains 35,000 to 50,000 clones, about 90% of which appear only once. The sample consisted of peripheral blood, taken before any cancer treatment. The receptor set was obtained from a man aged 35-75 years with stage I lung adenocarcinoma.

The V call is TRBV10-3, the J call TRBJ2-1; tentatively, D is TRBD1 (5 bases). V lost 7 bases to trimming and J lost 5 bases, with 9 bases between them. Germline V gives CDR1 ENHRY, CDR2 SYGVKD. The CDR3 consists of 12 residues. CDR3 in amino acids: CAITDTNNEQFF. The CDR3 bases are TGTGCCATCACGGACACCAACAATGAGCAGTTCTTC.

Details on this clone: Distinct nucleotide sequences in the sample also encode this CDR3. DNA for the CDR3: TGCAGCGTTCCTGGAGGTGACTATGGCTACACCTTC. Its protein is CSVPGGDYGYTF. J is TRBJ1-2 and V is TRBV29-1; no clear D gene. V dropped 5 bases and J dropped 3 bases, with 10 bases sitting between them. The CDR3 extends over 12 amino acids. Germline CDR1 is SQVTM and CDR2 is ANQGSEA.

CDR3 amino acids: CAWRLAGVDTQYF. Written as DNA, the CDR3 is TGTGCCTGGAGACTAGCGGGAGTCGATACGCAGTATTTT. The chain uses TRBV30 and TRBJ2-3; 11 positions agree with TRBD2. Trimming took 3 bases from V and 6 from J; bases not matched to a gene: 2. CDR3 length: 13 residues. Germline CDR1 and CDR2: GTSNPN and SVGIG (reference sequence).

The rearrangement joins TRBV7-8 to TRBJ1-4; D not resolved. Germline CDR1 reads SGHVS; CDR2 reads FQNEAQ. The V end lost 3 bases, the J end lost 8 bases, and 4 bases lay between the germline ends. This CDR3 spans 11 amino acids. CDR3 protein: CASSFGEKLFF. The CDR3 DNA reads as TGTGCCAGCAGCTTCGGAGAAAAACTGTTTTTT.

A few counts support this clone. The chain couples TRBV7-2 to TRBJ2-5; possibly TRBD2 for D (5 bases). Deletions cut 2 bases from V and 3 bases from J, with 10 bases between. CDR1 SGHTA and CDR2 FQGNSA come from the germline V gene. This CDR3 has 14 amino acids. The CDR3 bases are TGTGCCAGCAGCTTACGACAAGCGGAAGAGACCCAGTACTTC. It encodes CASSLRQAEETQYF.

The chain employs TRBV15 and TRBJ2-7; D is possibly TRBD2 (6 bases). Deletions cut 3 bases from V and 0 bases from J, with 12 bases between. The CDR3 covers 15 residues. From germline, CDR1 is LNHNV and CDR2 YYDKDF (reference sequence). The CDR3 loop is CATSSVTGLSYEQYF. The CDR3 nucleotides read TGTGCCACCAGCAGTGTTACGGGACTCTCCTACGAGCAGTACTTC. The whole variable domain, filled in from reference TRBV15 and TRBJ2-7, reads DAMVIQNPRYQVTQFGKPVTLSCSQTLNHNVMYWYQQKSSQAPKLLFHYYDKDFNNEADTPDNFQSRRPNTSFCFLDIRSPGLGDTAMYLCATSSVTGLSYEQYFGPGTRLTVT.

This clone has only one observation. The chain couples TRBV30 to TRBJ1-3; D is unclear. CDR3 length: 12 residues. Per germline, CDR1 GTSNPN and CDR2 SVGIG (reference sequence). Trimming left V 4 bases short and J 0 bases short, with 4 bases between. DNA of the CDR3: TGTGCCTGGATGGGCTCTGGAAACACCATATATTTT. This translates into CAWMGSGNTIYF.

For this clone: Other DNA sequences of this sample code for an identical CDR3. The gene calls are TRBV15 and TRBJ2-5, with D perhaps TRBD2 (6 bases). With 1 base removed from V and 2 bases from J, the gap between germline ends came to 8 bases. CDR3 size: 14 residues. Germline V gene lookup returns CDR1 LNHNV and CDR2 YYDKDF (reference sequence). The CDR3 spells CATSRGLAQETQYF. The DNA for the CDR3 is TGTGCCACCAGCAGAGGGCTAGCGCAAGAGACCCAGTACTTC.

The CDR3 nucleotides read TGTGCCAGCAGTTTATCCCGCCAGGGGGGAGTAGATACGCAGTATTTT. Amino acids: CASSLSRQGGVDTQYF. This chain uses TRBV27 with TRBJ2-3, with TRBD1 as a possible D gene (7 bases). Trimming took 0 bases from V and 5 from J, leaving 15 bases between them. CDR3 length equals 16 residues. Germline V gives CDR1 MNHEY, CDR2 SMNVEV (reference sequence).

The CDR3 DNA follows: TGTGCCTTGGACAGGGGGGACTATGGCTACACCTTC. Protein sequence: CALDRGDYGYTF. The V and J genes are TRBV28 and TRBJ1-2; 10 positions agree with TRBD1. With V trimmed by 11 bases and J by 3 bases, 3 bases remained unmatched. Per germline, CDR1 MDHEN and CDR2 SYDVKM. CDR3 length: 12 residues.

The rearrangement joins TRBV6-1 to TRBJ2-7; D unresolved. The CDR3 is 14 amino acids. V gave up 1 base and J gave up 6 bases, with 13 bases separating them. Germline V gives CDR1 MNHNS, CDR2 SASEGT. The CDR3: CASSEGPISSEQYF. CDR3 nucleotide sequence: TGTGCCAGCAGTGAAGGCCCCATATCATCCGAGCAGTACTTC.

V usage is TRBV4-1 and J usage is TRBJ2-5; 8 bases are shared with TRBD2. The CDR3 has 16 residues. With 2 bases clipped from V and 5 bases from J, the junction kept 10 bases outside the gene matches. Germline CDR1 is MGHRA and CDR2 is YSYEKL. The DNA for the CDR3 is TGCGCCAGCAGCCAATCCGGGAGGGCCGATAAGGAGACCCAGTACTTC. Translated, it gives CASSQSGRADKETQYF.

CDR3 coding DNA: TGCGCCAGCAGCCCCGTTGGTGAGGGCCTACAGCCCCAGCATTTT. It specifies CASSPVGEGLQPQHF. V usage is TRBV4-1 and J usage is TRBJ1-5; D call uncertain. The CDR3 has 15 residues. Trimming left V 4 bases short and J 7 bases short, with 17 bases between. Germline V gives CDR1 MGHRA, CDR2 YSYEKL.

The J gene is TRBJ2-2, the V gene TRBV7-3, with D perhaps assigned TRBD1 or TRBD2 (6 bases each). Germline CDR1 SGHTA, CDR2 FQGTGA. The CDR3 runs to 15 residues. The ends were cut back, 2 bases at V and 7 bases at J, with 14 bases in the middle. This CDR3 reads CASSLVPGAGGELFF. The CDR3 nucleotides read TGTGCCAGCAGCTTAGTCCCGGGGGCAGGCGGGGAGCTGTTTTTT.

The rearrangement uses TRBV7-3 and TRBJ1-2, with a possible D match to TRBD1 (6 bases). This CDR3 has 12 amino acids. The germline gives CDR1 SGHTA, CDR2 FQGTGA. V was cut by 6 bases and J by 9 bases, with 14 bases left in between. The CDR3 sequence: CASSPDRIRYTF. In DNA, the CDR3 is TGTGCCAGCAGTCCGGACAGAATCCGCTACACCTTC. Based on the CDR3 plus reference TRBV7-3 and TRBJ1-2, the full variable domain is GAGVSQTPSNKVTEKGKYVELRCDPISGHTALYWYRQSLGQGPEFLIYFQGTGAADDSGLPNDRFFAVRPEGSVSTLKIQRTERGDSAVYLCASSPDRIRYTFGSGTRLTVV.

The chain links TRBV19 to TRBJ2-7; 12 bases map to TRBD2. CDR3 size: 15 residues. Germline V gene data show CDR1 as LNHDA and CDR2 as SQIVND (reference sequence). V lost 5 bases to trimming and J lost 5 bases; unmatched junction nucleotides: 7. The DNA of the CDR3 is TGTGCCAGTAGTGTCGGACTAGCGGGAATCAACGAGCAGTACTTC. It specifies CASSVGLAGINEQYF.

The V and J genes are TRBV4-2 and TRBJ1-4, with 7 nucleotides matching TRBD1. The J segment lost 0 bases and the V segment lost 3 bases, leaving 4 bases of the junction unmatched. Germline-derived CDR1 and CDR2 are LGHNA and YNFKEQ. The CDR3 runs 16 residues. CDR3 DNA sequence: TGTGCCAGCAGCCAGGAACAGGGGACAACTAATGAAAAACTGTTTTTT. It codes for CASSQEQGTTNEKLFF.

This chain uses TRBV6-5 with TRBJ2-1; D possibly uses TRBD1 or TRBD2 (5 bases each). CDR1 and CDR2 (germline): MNHEY, SVGAGI. This CDR3 is 14 amino acids long. Trimming shortened V by 7 bases and J by 6 bases, and 16 bases separated the two germline ends. CDR3 amino acids: CASNPRVASNEQFF. The CDR3 nucleotides are TGTGCCAGCAATCCCAGGGTAGCGAGCAATGAGCAGTTCTTC.

Only one count was recorded for this clone. V usage is TRBV29-1 and J usage is TRBJ2-7, with 9 bases identical to TRBD2. Germline-derived CDR1 and CDR2 are SQVTM and ANQGSEA. J was trimmed by 3 bases and V by 3 bases; bases with no gene match: 3. The CDR3 contains 13 residues. The CDR3, as DNA: TGCAGCGTTGAGATTAGCGGGAGCTACGAGCAGTACTTC. This translates into CSVEISGSYEQYF.

The count of this clone is one. This chain links TRBV28 with TRBJ1-1; a possible D gene is TRBD1 (5 bases). V shed 7 bases and J shed 3 bases, with 18 bases lying between them. Germline-derived CDR1 and CDR2 are MDHEN and SYDVKM. CDR3 size: 15 residues. In DNA, the CDR3 is TGTGCCAGCACCCCAATCGGGGGGGGTTACACTGAAGCTTTCTTT. Its protein product is CASTPIGGGYTEAFF.

The chain employs TRBV2 and TRBJ1-5; TRBD1 aligns across 7 bases. Germline V gene data show CDR1 as SNHLY and CDR2 as FYNNEI. The CDR3 consists of 16 residues. J lost 1 base, V lost 5 bases, and 8 bases had no gene match. The CDR3 coding sequence is TGTGCCAGCAGTAGACAGGGTACGGTGAGCAATCAGCCCCAGCATTTT. The encoded protein is CASSRQGTVSNQPQHF.

This clone was seen a handful of times. J is TRBJ2-1 and V is TRBV4-3; unclear D gene. Trimming took off 5 bases at V and 5 bases at J, with 16 bases between the two ends. The CDR3 sequence is 15 residues long. Germline CDR1 is LGHNA and CDR2 is YSLEER. CDR3 DNA sequence: TGCGCCAGCAGCGGTACAGAGGTATACAACAATGAGCAGTTCTTC. Encoded protein: CASSGTEVYNNEQFF.

V usage is TRBV29-1 and J usage is TRBJ1-4; a possible D gene is TRBD1 (6 bases). Deletions cut 5 bases from V and 8 bases from J, with 12 bases between. The CDR3 is 12 amino acids. Germline-derived CDR1 and CDR2 are SQVTM and ANQGSEA. The CDR3 loop reads CSVSRGGEKLFF. As DNA, the CDR3 is TGCAGCGTTTCCAGGGGCGGAGAAAAACTGTTTTTT. Looking up the rest from reference TRBV29-1 and TRBJ1-4 gives the full variable domain: SAVISQKPSRDICQRGTSLTIQCQVDSQVTMMFWYRQQPGQSLTLIATANQGSEATYESGFVIDKFPISRPNLTFSTLTVSNMSPEDSSIYLCSVSRGGEKLFFGSGTQLSVL.

V gene TRBV10-2 combines with J gene TRBJ2-7; TRBD2 matches at 13 bases. This CDR3 has 16 residues. Trimming took 7 bases from V and 5 from J; bases not matched to a gene: 11. Germline lookup yields CDR1 WSHSY and CDR2 SAAADI. DNA for the CDR3: TGCGCCAGCACCCGCTTCGGGACTAGCGGGACAGACGAGCAGTACTTC. Its translation: CASTRFGTSGTDEQYF.

V and J are TRBV11-2 and TRBJ1-1, with D unclear. This CDR3 contains 15 residues. The germline V gene encodes CDR1 SGHAT and CDR2 FQNNGV. Trimming took 0 bases from V and 0 from J, leaving 8 bases between them. The CDR3 loop reads CASSLDPGMNTEAFF. As DNA, the CDR3 is TGTGCCAGCAGCTTAGATCCGGGAATGAACACTGAAGCTTTCTTT.